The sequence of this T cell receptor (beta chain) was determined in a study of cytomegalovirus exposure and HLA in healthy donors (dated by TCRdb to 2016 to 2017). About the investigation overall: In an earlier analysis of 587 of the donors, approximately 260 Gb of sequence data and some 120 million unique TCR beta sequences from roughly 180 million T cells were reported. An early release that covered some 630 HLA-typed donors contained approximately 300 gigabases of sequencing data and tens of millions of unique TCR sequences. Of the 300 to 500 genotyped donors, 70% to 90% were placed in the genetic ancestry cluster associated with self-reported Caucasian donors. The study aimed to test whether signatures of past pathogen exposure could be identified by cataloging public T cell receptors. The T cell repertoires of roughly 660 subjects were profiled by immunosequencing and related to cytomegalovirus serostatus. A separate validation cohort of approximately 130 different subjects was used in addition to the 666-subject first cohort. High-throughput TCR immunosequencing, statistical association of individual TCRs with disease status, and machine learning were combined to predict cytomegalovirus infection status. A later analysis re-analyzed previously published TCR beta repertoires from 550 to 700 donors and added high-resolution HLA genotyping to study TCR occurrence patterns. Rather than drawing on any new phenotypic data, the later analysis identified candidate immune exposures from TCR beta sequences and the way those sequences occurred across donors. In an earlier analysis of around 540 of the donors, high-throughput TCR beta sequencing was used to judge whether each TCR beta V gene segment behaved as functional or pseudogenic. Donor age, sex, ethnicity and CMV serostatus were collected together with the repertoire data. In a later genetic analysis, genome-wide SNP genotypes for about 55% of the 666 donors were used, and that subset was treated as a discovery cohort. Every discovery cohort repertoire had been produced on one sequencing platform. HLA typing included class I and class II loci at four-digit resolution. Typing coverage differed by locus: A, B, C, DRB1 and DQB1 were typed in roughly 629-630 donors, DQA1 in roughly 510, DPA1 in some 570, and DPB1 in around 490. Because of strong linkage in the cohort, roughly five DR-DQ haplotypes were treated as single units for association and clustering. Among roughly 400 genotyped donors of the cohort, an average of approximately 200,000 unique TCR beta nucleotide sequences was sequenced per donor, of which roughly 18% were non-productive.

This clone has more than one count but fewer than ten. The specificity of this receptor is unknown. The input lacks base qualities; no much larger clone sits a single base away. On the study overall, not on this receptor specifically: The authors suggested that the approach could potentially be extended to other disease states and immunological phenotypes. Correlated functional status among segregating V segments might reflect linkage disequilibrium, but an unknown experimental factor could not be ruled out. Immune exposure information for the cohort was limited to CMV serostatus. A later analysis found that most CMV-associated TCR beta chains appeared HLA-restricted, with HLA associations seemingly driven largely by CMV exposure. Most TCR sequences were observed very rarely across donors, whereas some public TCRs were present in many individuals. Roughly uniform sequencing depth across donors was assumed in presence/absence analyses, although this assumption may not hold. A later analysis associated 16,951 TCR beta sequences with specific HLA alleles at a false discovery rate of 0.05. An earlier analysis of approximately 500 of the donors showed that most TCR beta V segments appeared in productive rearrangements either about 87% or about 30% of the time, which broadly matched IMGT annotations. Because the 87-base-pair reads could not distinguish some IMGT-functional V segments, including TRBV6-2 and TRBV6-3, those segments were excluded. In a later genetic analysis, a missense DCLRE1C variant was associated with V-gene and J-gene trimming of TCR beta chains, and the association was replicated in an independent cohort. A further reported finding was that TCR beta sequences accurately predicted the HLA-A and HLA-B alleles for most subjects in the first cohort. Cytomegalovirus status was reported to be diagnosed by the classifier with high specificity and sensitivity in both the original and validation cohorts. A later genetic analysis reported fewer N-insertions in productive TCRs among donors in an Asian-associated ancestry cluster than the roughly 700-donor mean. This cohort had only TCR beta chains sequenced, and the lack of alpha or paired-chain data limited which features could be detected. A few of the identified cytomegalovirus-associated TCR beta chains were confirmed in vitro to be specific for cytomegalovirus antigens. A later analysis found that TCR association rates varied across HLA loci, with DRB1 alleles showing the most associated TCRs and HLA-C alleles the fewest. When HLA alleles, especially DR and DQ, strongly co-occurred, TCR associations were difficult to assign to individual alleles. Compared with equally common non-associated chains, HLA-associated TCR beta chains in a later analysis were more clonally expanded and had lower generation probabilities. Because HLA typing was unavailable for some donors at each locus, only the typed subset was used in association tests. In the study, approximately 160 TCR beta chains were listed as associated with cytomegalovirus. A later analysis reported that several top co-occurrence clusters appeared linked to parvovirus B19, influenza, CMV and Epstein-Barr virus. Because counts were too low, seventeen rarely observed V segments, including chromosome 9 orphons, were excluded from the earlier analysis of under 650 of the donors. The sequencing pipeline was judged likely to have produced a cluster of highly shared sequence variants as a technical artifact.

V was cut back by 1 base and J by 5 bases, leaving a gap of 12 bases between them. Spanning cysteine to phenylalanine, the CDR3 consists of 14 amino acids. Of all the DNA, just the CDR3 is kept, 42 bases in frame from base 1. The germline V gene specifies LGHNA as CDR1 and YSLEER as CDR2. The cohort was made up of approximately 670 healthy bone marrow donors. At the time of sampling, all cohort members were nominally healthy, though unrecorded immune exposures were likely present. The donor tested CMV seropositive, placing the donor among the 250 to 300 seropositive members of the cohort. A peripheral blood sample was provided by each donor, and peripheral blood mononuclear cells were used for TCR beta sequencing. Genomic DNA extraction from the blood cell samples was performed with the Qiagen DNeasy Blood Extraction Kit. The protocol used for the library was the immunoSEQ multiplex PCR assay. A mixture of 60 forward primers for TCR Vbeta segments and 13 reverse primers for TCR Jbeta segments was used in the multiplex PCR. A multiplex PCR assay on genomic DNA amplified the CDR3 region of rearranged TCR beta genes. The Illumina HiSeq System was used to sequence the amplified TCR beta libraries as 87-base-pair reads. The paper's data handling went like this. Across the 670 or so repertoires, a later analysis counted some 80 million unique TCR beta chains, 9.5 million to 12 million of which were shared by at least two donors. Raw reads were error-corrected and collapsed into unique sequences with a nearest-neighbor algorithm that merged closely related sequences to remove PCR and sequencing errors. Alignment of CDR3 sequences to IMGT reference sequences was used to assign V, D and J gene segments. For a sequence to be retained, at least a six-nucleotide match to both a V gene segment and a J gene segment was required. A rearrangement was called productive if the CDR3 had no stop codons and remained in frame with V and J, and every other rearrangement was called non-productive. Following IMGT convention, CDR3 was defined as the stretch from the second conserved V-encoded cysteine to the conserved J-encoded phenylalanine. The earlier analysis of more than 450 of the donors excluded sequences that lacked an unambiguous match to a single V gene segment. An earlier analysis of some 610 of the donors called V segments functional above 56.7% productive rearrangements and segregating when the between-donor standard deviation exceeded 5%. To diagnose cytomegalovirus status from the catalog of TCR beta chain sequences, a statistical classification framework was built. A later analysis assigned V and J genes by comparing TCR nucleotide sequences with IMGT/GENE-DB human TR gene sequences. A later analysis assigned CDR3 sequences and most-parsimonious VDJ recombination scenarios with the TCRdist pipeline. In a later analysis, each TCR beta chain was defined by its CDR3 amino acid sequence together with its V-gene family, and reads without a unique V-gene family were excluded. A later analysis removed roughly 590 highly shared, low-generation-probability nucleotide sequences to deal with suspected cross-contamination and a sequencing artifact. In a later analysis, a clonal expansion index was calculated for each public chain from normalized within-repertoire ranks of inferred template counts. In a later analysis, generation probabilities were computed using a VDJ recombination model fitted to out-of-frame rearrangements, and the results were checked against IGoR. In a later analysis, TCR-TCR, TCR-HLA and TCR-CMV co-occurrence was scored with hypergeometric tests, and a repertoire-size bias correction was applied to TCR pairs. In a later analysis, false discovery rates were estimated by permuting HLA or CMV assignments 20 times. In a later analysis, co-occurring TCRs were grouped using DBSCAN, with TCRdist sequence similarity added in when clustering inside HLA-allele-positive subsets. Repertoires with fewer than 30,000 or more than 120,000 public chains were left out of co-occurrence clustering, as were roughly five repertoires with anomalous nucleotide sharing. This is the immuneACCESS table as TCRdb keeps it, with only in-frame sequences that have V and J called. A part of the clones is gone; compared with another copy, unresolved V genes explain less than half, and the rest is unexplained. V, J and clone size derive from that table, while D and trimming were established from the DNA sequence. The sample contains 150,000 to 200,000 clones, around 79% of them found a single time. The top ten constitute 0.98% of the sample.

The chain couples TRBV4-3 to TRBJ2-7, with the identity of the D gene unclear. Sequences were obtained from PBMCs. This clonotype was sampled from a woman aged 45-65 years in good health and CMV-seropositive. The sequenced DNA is TGCGCCAGCAGCCAAGGAGGAGTTATGGACGAGCAGTACTTC. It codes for CASSQGGVMDEQYF.